This T cell receptor (beta chain) was sequenced during a study of T-cell reconstitution after alpha-beta-depleted transplantation in children. The CDR3 runs to 16 residues. With V trimmed by 0 bases and J by 3 bases, 4 bases remained unmatched. Germline V gene data show CDR1 as LGHNA and CDR2 as YNFKEQ. This clonotype was seen only a few times. Unique molecular identifiers were used to barcode this TCRbeta library. TCRdb fed the PCR reads into MiXCR, producing one record per CDR3 protein. The table records about 200,000 distinct CDR3 sequences, around a sixth of them present only once. The TCR comes from a male patient aged 2-10 years who had a stem cell transplant for acute lymphoblastic leukemia, so the T cells may come from the graft donor. The sequenced sample was PBMCs, mostly from graft donor cells, obtained 360 days after TCRalphabeta/CD19-depleted stem cell transplant. The genes are TRBV4-2 and TRBJ2-5, with 10 bases matching TRBD2. The CDR3 nucleotides are TGTGCCAGCAGCCAAGATTCTGGGACTAGCGAAGAGACCCAGTACTTC. It is translated as CASSQDSGTSEETQYF.